These 29 T cell receptor beta chains came from one sample sequenced in a study of Ad26.COV2.S vaccination and SARS-CoV-2 variants (dated by TCRdb to the early 2020s). The library was built by means of the immunoSEQ multiplex PCR assay. The table was pulled from immuneACCESS by TCRdb, which kept in-frame rearrangements only. Such tables lose some clones; where checked, under half of the loss comes from unresolved V genes, and the rest has no known cause. The sample table lists around 350,000 clones, 92% of them with a count of one. Together, the top ten hold about 3.9% of the sample. The time point label corresponds to: individuals recovered from natural SARS-CoV-2 infection. The sample consisted of peripheral blood, taken after recovery from COVID-19. These receptors all come from a human donor who had recovered from COVID-19.

J is TRBJ1-5 and V is TRBV7-9, with a possible D match to TRBD1 (6 bases). Trimming cost V 5 bases and J 3 bases, with 11 bases left between them. There are 14 residues in the CDR3. Germline CDR1 and CDR2: SEHNR and FQNEAQ (reference sequence). Written as DNA, the CDR3 is TGTGCCAGCAGCACACAGGGTTCCAATCAGCCCCAGCATTTT. Its translation is CASSTQGSNQPQHF.

This chain connects TRBV9 to TRBJ1-5; the D gene is possibly TRBD1 (5 bases). This CDR3 is built from 15 residues. The germline CDR1 and CDR2 sequences are SGDLS and YYNGEE. V was trimmed by 0 bases and J by 0 bases, leaving 7 bases between them. The CDR3 region is CASSVATGSNQPQHF. CDR3 sequence (DNA): TGTGCCAGCAGCGTAGCCACAGGTAGCAATCAGCCCCAGCATTTT.

The rearrangement links TRBV6-5 to TRBJ2-7, with TRBD2 as a possible D gene (5 bases). Germline V gene lookup returns CDR1 MNHEY and CDR2 SVGAGI. Trimming shortened V by 4 bases and J by 4 bases, and 20 bases separated the two germline ends. This CDR3 is 16 amino acids long. The CDR3 nucleotides are TGTGCCAGCAGTTCCCGAAATCTCGGGGAAAGGTACGAGCAGTACTTC. Translation gives CASSSRNLGERYEQYF.

The chain uses TRBV5-4 and TRBJ2-3; TRBD2 matches at 13 bases. Germline CDR1 SGHNT, CDR2 YYREEE (reference sequence). V shed 3 bases and J 1 base; nucleotides not matched to a gene: 8. This CDR3 is 18 amino acids long. CDR3 region: CASSSLAGGTLGTDTQYF. The CDR3 DNA reads as TGTGCCAGCAGCTCACTAGCGGGGGGGACCTTGGGCACAGATACGCAGTATTTT.

V and J are TRBV3-1 (or the pseudogene TRBV3-2) and TRBJ1-6; D is unresolved. Germline V gene data show CDR1 as LGHDT and CDR2 as YNNKEL (reference sequence). This CDR3 has 14 amino acids. The germline V and J ends were trimmed by 0 bases and 5 bases, with 5 bases remaining between them. The CDR3 nucleotides read TGTGCCAGCAGCCAAGACGGGGATAATTCACCCCTCCACTTT. Protein: CASSQDGDNSPLHF.

The chain has TRBV6-2 or TRBV6-3 and TRBJ2-1, with D unclear. Germline CDR1 MNHEY, CDR2 SVGEGT. The CDR3 is 13 residues long. Trimming removed 5 bases at V and 3 bases at J, with 8 bases between. DNA for the CDR3: TGTGCCAGCAGTGGCAGAAGCTACAATGAGCAGTTCTTC. Translated, it gives CASSGRSYNEQFF.

The chain has TRBV7-3 and TRBJ2-2; no firm D call. The CDR3 loop spans 16 amino acids. The germline V gene encodes CDR1 SGHTA and CDR2 FQGTGA. V was shortened by 2 bases and J by 4 bases, with 14 bases between the two germline ends. CDR3 sequence reads: CASSLPLGGPTGELFF. The CDR3 DNA sequence: TGTGCCAGCAGCTTACCCCTGGGCGGACCCACCGGGGAGCTGTTTTTT.

This sequence joins TRBV28 and TRBJ2-7; no definite D call. Trimming left V 1 base short and J 4 bases short, with 11 bases between. The CDR3 spans 14 residues. From germline, CDR1 is MDHEN and CDR2 SYDVKM. CDR3 bases: TGTGCCAGCAGTTTATCAGGAGTCTCATACGAGCAGTACTTC. This codes for CASSLSGVSYEQYF.

The chain employs TRBV5-6 and TRBJ1-2, with D maybe TRBD1 (6 bases). Germline CDR1 reads SGHDT; CDR2 reads YYEEEE. Trimming took 3 bases from V and 4 from J, leaving 16 bases between them. This CDR3 comprises 15 residues. The CDR3 region is CASSSDRLRGYGYTF. In DNA, the CDR3 is TGTGCCAGCAGCTCTGACAGGCTACGGGGCTATGGCTACACCTTC.

This clone showed up just a few times. The V call is TRBV5-4, the J call TRBJ1-2; D is ambiguous. The CDR3 runs 12 residues. Deletions cut 0 bases from V and 8 bases from J, with 8 bases between. Germline V gene lookup returns CDR1 SGHNT and CDR2 YYREEE (reference sequence). The CDR3, as DNA: TGTGCCAGCAGCTTGGACGCGTACGGCTACACCTTC. It translates to CASSLDAYGYTF. Filled out from reference TRBV5-4 and TRBJ1-2, the complete variable domain reads ETGVTQSPTHLIKTRGQQVTLRCSSQSGHNTVSWYQQALGQGPQFIFQYYREEENGRGNFPPRFSGLQFPNYSSELNVNALELDDSALYLCASSLDAYGYTFGSGTRLTVV.

Worth noting for this clone: Other DNA sequences in this specimen translate into the identical CDR3. The chain employs TRBV7-2 and TRBJ1-5; maybe TRBD1 (5 bases). Trimming cost V 5 bases and J 4 bases, with 9 bases left between them. Germline CDR1 and CDR2: SGHTA and FQGNSA. The CDR3 extends over 13 amino acids. CDR3 sequence reads: CASSVRGNQPQHF. The CDR3 DNA sequence: TGTGCCAGCAGCGTGAGGGGAAATCAGCCCCAGCATTTT.

The gene calls are TRBV6-5 and TRBJ1-1; the D gene is possibly TRBD1 (5 bases). V was pared by 4 bases and J by 6 bases, with 12 bases between. The CDR3 consists of 13 residues. The germline V gene has CDR1 MNHEY and CDR2 SVGAGI. The CDR3, as DNA: TGTGCCAGCAGTTTTAGACAGAATTCTGAAGCTTTCTTT. Protein: CASSFRQNSEAFF.

This clone has just one count. CDR3 in DNA: TGTGCCAGCAGCCGCCCGACAGGGGGCCACGAGCAGTACTTC. Amino acid sequence: CASSRPTGGHEQYF. The chain is built from TRBV7-9 and TRBJ2-7, with 10 nucleotides matching TRBD1. Germline V CDR1 and CDR2: SEHNR, FQNEAQ (reference sequence). The ends lost 5 bases at V and 5 bases at J; junction bases unmatched: 6. This CDR3 has 14 amino acids.

The chain uses TRBV11-2 and TRBJ2-3; the D is unclear. The length of the CDR3 is 14 residues. Germline V gives CDR1 SGHAT, CDR2 FQNNGV. Trimming removed 1 base from V and 8 bases from J, with 13 bases in between. The CDR3 sequence is CASSLAMGVRTQYF. DNA for the CDR3: TGTGCCAGCAGCTTAGCAATGGGCGTCCGTACGCAGTATTTT.

The J gene is TRBJ1-1, the V gene TRBV9; a weak D match, TRBD1 (5 bases). The CDR3 length is 15 residues. Trimming pared 0 bases from V and 0 bases from J, leaving 9 bases between. In germline, CDR1 is SGDLS, CDR2 YYNGEE. CDR3 loop: CASSVGGELNTEAFF. Here the CDR3 DNA reads TGTGCCAGCAGCGTAGGGGGGGAATTGAACACTGAAGCTTTCTTT.

The rearrangement links TRBV11-2 to TRBJ2-7; 7 bases match TRBD1. The J segment lost 2 bases and the V segment lost 5 bases, leaving 9 bases of the junction unmatched. This CDR3 contains 15 residues. The germline V gene has CDR1 SGHAT and CDR2 FQNNGV. CDR3 in amino acids: CASSPKPGQPYEQYF. CDR3 DNA: TGTGCCAGCAGCCCGAAGCCGGGACAGCCCTACGAGCAGTACTTC.

The CDR3: CSAVGTDYGYTF. As DNA, the CDR3 is TGCAGCGCGGTCGGCACAGACTATGGCTACACCTTC. The rearrangement joins TRBV29-1 to TRBJ1-2; D is ambiguous. This CDR3 is built from 12 residues. Looked up from germline, CDR1 is SQVTM and CDR2 is ANQGSEA. V shed 7 bases and J shed 3 bases, with 12 bases lying between them. The full variable domain, with the rest looked up from reference TRBV29-1 and TRBJ1-2, is SAVISQKPSRDICQRGTSLTIQCQVDSQVTMMFWYRQQPGQSLTLIATANQGSEATYESGFVIDKFPISRPNLTFSTLTVSNMSPEDSSIYLCSAVGTDYGYTFGSGTRLTVV.

The V call is TRBV19, the J call TRBJ2-7; 10 bases map to TRBD1. V lost 6 bases, J lost 2 bases, and 7 bases stayed unmatched. Germline CDR1 is LNHDA and CDR2 is SQIVND (reference sequence). This CDR3 is built from 15 residues. The CDR3 loop reads CASRTAGQGPYEQYF. CDR3 nucleotides: TGTGCCAGTAGAACAGCGGGACAGGGGCCCTACGAGCAGTACTTC.

V is TRBV7-9 and J is TRBJ2-3; D not certain. Germline V CDR1 and CDR2: SEHNR, FQNEAQ (reference sequence). This CDR3 comprises 15 residues. Trimming cost V 1 base and J 2 bases, with 10 bases left between them. The CDR3 DNA reads TGTGCCAGCAGCTTAGTTGGGCAGCCCACAGATACGCAGTATTTT. This sequence encodes CASSLVGQPTDTQYF.

This clone was picked up one time. The rearrangement links TRBV12-5 to TRBJ1-5; 11 nucleotides align to TRBD1. The V segment lost 7 bases and the J segment 5 bases; nucleotides outside the gene matches: 13. The germline V gene encodes CDR1 LGHNT and CDR2 FRNRAP. CDR3 size: 17 residues. CDR3 nucleotide sequence: TGTGCTAGTGCCTCAACCACTGGGACAGGGGGGTATCAGCCCCAGCATTTT. Translated, it gives CASASTTGTGGYQPQHF.

V gene TRBV18 combines with J gene TRBJ2-7; D might be TRBD1 (6 bases). CDR1 and CDR2 (germline): KGHSH, LQKENI. The CDR3 runs 16 residues. Trimming took off 0 bases at V and 4 bases at J, with 16 bases between the two ends. CDR3 sequence reads: CASSPPGRGIFYEQYF. In DNA form, the CDR3 reads TGTGCCAGCTCACCACCAGGCAGGGGAATTTTTTACGAGCAGTACTTC.

This clone has a handful of counts. V and J are TRBV5-8 and TRBJ1-5; a weak D match, TRBD1 (6 bases). The ends were cut back, 1 base at V and 3 bases at J, with 11 bases in the middle. Germline lookup yields CDR1 SGHTS and CDR2 YDEGEE. The CDR3 has 15 amino acids. CDR3 region: CASSLWAGDNQPQHF. CDR3 in DNA: TGTGCCAGCAGCTTGTGGGCAGGGGACAATCAGCCCCAGCATTTT.

The chain recombines TRBV3-1 (or the pseudogene TRBV3-2) with TRBJ2-6; D uncertain. This CDR3 has 15 residues. The V gene's germline CDR1 is LGHDT and CDR2 YNNKEL (reference sequence). V shed 4 bases and J shed 0 bases, with 7 bases lying between them. DNA of the CDR3: TGTGCCAGCAGCCGGCGTAGCTCTGGGGCCAACGTCCTGACTTTC. Protein product: CASSRRSSGANVLTF.

This rearrangement joins TRBV2 to TRBJ1-1; 9 bases are shared with TRBD1. CDR1 SNHLY and CDR2 FYNNEI come from the germline V gene. This CDR3 is 13 amino acids long. The J segment lost 1 base and the V segment lost 8 bases, leaving 2 bases of the junction unmatched. CDR3 amino acids: CASEGQGNTEAFF. In DNA form, the CDR3 reads TGTGCCAGCGAGGGACAGGGGAACACTGAAGCTTTCTTT.

The chain links TRBV6-5 to TRBJ2-2; TRBD1 is a possible D gene (5 bases). Per germline, CDR1 MNHEY and CDR2 SVGAGI. This CDR3 is built from 16 residues. V was clipped by 4 bases and J by 0 bases, with 12 bases between them. The CDR3 loop reads CASSSAGQTNTGELFF. In DNA form, the CDR3 reads TGTGCCAGCAGTTCTGCAGGGCAAACGAACACCGGGGAGCTGTTTTTT.

The chain couples TRBV4-1 to TRBJ2-1; 8 nucleotides line up with TRBD2. Per the germline V gene, CDR1 is MGHRA and CDR2 is YSYEKL. There are 17 residues in the CDR3. Trimming took 3 bases from V and 2 from J; bases not matched to a gene: 9. The CDR3 bases are TGCGCCAGCAGCCACATGATGCGGGGGGCGACCTACAATGAGCAGTTCTTC. Amino acids: CASSHMMRGATYNEQFF.

As for this clone: At the DNA level, this CDR3 is encoded by other sequences in the same sample as well. The chain uses TRBV2 and TRBJ2-7; D gene unclear. The germline V gene has CDR1 SNHLY and CDR2 FYNNEI. This CDR3 is 11 amino acids long. Trimming pared 6 bases from V and 0 bases from J, leaving 3 bases between. CDR3 in amino acids: CASSSSYEQYF. CDR3 DNA sequence: TGTGCCAGCAGCAGCTCCTACGAGCAGTACTTC.

The chain combines TRBV15 with TRBJ2-5; weak D call: TRBD2 (6 bases). CDR3 length equals 12 residues. Germline loops: CDR1 LNHNV, CDR2 YYDKDF (reference sequence). Trimming shortened V by 2 bases and J by 7 bases, and 8 bases separated the two germline ends. The CDR3 sequence is CATSRLGGTQYF. The CDR3 bases are TGTGCCACCAGCAGATTGGGGGGGACCCAGTACTTC.

The J gene is TRBJ2-1, the V gene TRBV30, with TRBD2 identical over 9 bases. Germline V gene data show CDR1 as GTSNPN and CDR2 as SVGIG (reference sequence). This CDR3 is built from 18 residues. V was pared by 3 bases and J by 8 bases, with 20 bases of the junction left unmatched. The CDR3 is CAWSGRLVAGAGQDEQFF. In DNA form, the CDR3 reads TGTGCCTGGAGCGGCCGGTTGGTAGCGGGGGCGGGCCAGGATGAGCAGTTCTTC.